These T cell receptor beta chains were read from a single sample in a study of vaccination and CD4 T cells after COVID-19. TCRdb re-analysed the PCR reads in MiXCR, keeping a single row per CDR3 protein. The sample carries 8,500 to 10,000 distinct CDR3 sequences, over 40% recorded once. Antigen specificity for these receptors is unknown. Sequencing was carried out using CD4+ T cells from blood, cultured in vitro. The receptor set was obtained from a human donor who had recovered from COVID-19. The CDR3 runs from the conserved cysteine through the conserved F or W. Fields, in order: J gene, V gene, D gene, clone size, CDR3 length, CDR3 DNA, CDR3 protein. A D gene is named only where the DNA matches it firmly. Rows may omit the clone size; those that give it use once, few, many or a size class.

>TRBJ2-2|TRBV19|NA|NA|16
TGTGCCAGTAAAGATCAGGGTTTAAGGGACACCGGGGAGCTGTTTTTT
CASKDQGLRDTGELFF
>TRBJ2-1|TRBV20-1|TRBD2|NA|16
TGCAGTGCGCCGGGACTAGCGGGACTGACCTACAATGAGCAGTTCTTC
CSAPGLAGLTYNEQFF
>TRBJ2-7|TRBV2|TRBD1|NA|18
TGTGCCAGCACGCCCGGACCTTTATCCAGGGGGCCCCCCTACGAGCAGTACTTC
CASTPGPLSRGPPYEQYF
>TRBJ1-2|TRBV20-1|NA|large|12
TGCAGTGCTTGGACAAACAACTATGGCTACACCTTC
CSAWTNNYGYTF
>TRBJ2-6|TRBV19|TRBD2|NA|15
TGTGCCAGTAGTATGCGGGGGTCCGGGGCCAACGTCCTGACTTTC
CASSMRGSGANVLTF
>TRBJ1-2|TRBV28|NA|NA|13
TGTGCCAGCACTCGCAGGGCGAAGGGGGGCTACACCTTC
CASTRRAKGGYTF
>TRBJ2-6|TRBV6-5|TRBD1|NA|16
TGTGCCAGCAGTTGGACACAGGGGTGGGGGGCCAACGTCCTGACTTTC
CASSWTQGWGANVLTF
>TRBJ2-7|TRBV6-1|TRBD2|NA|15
TGTGCCAGCACTTTACTAGCGGGAGGGCCAGACGAGCAGTACTTC
CASTLLAGGPDEQYF
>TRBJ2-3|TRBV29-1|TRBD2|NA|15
TGCAGCGCCAAAGGGACTAGCGGGAGGTCGGATACGCAGTATTTT
CSAKGTSGRSDTQYF
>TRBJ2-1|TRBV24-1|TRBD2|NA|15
TGTGCCACCAGTGACCCGGGACTAGCGGACAATGAGCAGTTCTTC
CATSDPGLADNEQFF
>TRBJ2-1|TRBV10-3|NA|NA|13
TGTGCCATCAGTGAGTCCACACTTGAGGAGCAGTTCTTC
CAISESTLEEQFF
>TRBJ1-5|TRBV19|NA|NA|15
TGTGCCAGTAGTCCCCGTATCGGACAAAATCAGCCCCAGCATTTT
CASSPRIGQNQPQHF
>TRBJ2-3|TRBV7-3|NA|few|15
TGTGCCAGCAGCATACAACCCGGGGTCAGAGATACGCAGTATTTT
CASSIQPGVRDTQYF
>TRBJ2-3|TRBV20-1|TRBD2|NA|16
TGCAGTGCTAGTGTTTTGGCAGGGAGGGTCACAGATACGCAGTATTTT
CSASVLAGRVTDTQYF
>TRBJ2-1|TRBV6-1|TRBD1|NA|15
TGTGCCAGCAGGAGAGGGGGGACAGGGGCCTATGAGCAGTTCTTC
CASRRGGTGAYEQFF
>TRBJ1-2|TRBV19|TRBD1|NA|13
TGTGCCAGTAGTATCGAACAGGGGATTAGCTACACCTTC
CASSIEQGISYTF
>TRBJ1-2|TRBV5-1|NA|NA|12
TGCGCCAGCAGTCAAGGACAAGATGGCTACACCTTC
CASSQGQDGYTF
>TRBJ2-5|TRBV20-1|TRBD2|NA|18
TGCAGTGCTAGAGATCCACCATCCGGGGTGGCGGGAGAAGAGACCCAGTACTTC
CSARDPPSGVAGEETQYF
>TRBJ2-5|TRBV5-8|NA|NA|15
TGTGCCAGCAGCTTGGACAGCGCCATACAAGAGACCCAGTACTTC
CASSLDSAIQETQYF
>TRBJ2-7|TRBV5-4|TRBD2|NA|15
TGTGCCAGCAGCAAGGGGGGACTAGCCTCCTACGAGCAGTACTTC
CASSKGGLASYEQYF
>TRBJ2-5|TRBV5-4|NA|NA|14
TGTGCCAGCAGCTTGGATACTGTCGCAGAGACCCAGTACTTC
CASSLDTVAETQYF
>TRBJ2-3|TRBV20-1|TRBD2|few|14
TGCAGTGCTAAGGGGACTAGCGTCACAGATACGCAGTATTTT
CSAKGTSVTDTQYF
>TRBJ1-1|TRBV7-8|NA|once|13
TGTGCCAGCAGCTTACAGGGTCACACTGAAGCTTTCTTT
CASSLQGHTEAFF
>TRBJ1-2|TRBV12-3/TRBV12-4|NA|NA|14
TGTGCCAGCAGTCTCTGGAGGGACAACTATGGCTACACCTTC
CASSLWRDNYGYTF
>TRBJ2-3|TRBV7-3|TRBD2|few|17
TGTGCCAGCAGCGAAACCGGGACTAGCGGGATGCAAGATACGCAGTATTTT
CASSETGTSGMQDTQYF
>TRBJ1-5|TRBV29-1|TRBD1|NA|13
TGCAGCGTGAGGGACAGTCCCAATCAGCCCCAGCATTTT
CSVRDSPNQPQHF
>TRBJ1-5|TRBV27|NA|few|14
TGTGCCAGCAGTTTAAACAGGTTGAATCAGCCCCAGCATTTT
CASSLNRLNQPQHF
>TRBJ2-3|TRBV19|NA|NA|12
TGTGCCAGTAGTTCAATAATAGATACGCAGTATTTT
CASSSIIDTQYF
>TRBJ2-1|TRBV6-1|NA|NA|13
TGTGCCAGCAGTGGTGACCGGGGGCATGAGCAGTTCTTC
CASSGDRGHEQFF
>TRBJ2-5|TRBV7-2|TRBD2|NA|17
TGTGCCAGCAGCTTGGAAAGACTAGCGGGGGGGCAGGAGACCCAGTACTTC
CASSLERLAGGQETQYF
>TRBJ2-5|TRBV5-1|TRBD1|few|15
TGCGCCAGCAGCCCCCGGGACAGGGGACAAGAGACCCAGTACTTC
CASSPRDRGQETQYF
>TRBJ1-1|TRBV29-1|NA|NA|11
TGCAGCGTTGGCCAGAACACTGAAGCTTTCTTT
CSVGQNTEAFF
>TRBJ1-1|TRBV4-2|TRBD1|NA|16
TGTGCCAGCAGCCGGGGGACAGGGGGGATGAACACTGAAGCTTTCTTT
CASSRGTGGMNTEAFF
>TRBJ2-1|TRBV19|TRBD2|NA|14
TGTGCCAGTAGACTAGCGGGGCGTCCCAATGAGCAGTTCTTC
CASRLAGRPNEQFF
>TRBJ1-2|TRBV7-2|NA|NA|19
TGTGCCAGCAGCTTAGTTTCCCCCACCGGCACATCCTCTAACTATGGCTACACCTTC
CASSLVSPTGTSSNYGYTF
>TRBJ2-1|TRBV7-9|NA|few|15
TGTGCCAGCAGCTTAGGGCTAGGGACTGTTTTAAAGCAGTTCTTC
CASSLGLGTVLKQFF
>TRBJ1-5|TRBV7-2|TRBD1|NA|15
TGTGCCAGCAGCCCCCGGACAGGGAGCAATCAGCCCCAGCATTTT
CASSPRTGSNQPQHF
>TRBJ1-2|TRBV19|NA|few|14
TGTGCCAGTAGTATGTCCAGTGGGACTTATGGCTACACCTTC
CASSMSSGTYGYTF
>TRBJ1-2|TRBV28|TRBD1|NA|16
TGTGCCAGCAGTTTAAGGGCTCCAGGGGGCTTCAACGGCTACACCTTC
CASSLRAPGGFNGYTF
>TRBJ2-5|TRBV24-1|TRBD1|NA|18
TGTGCCACCAGTGATTCCGGACAGGGAAGTAGGGGTTTAGAGACCCAGTACTTC
CATSDSGQGSRGLETQYF
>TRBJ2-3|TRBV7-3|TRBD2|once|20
TGTGCCAGCAGCTTAACGGGGACTAGCGGGAGATGGGGGGGCACAGATACGCAGTATTTT
CASSLTGTSGRWGGTDTQYF
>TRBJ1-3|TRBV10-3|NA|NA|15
TGTGCCATCAGTGAGGGTGGCCAGCTTTACCGGACCATATATTTT
CAISEGGQLYRTIYF
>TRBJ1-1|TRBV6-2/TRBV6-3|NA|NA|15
TGTGCCAGCACGCAACCAAGGGGGGGAAGCACTGAAGCTTTCTTT
CASTQPRGGSTEAFF
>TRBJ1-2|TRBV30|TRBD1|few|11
TGTGCCTGTGACAGGGGGTATGGCTACACCTTC
CACDRGYGYTF
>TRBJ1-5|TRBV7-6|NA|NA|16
TGTGCCAGCAGCTTAGGAGTTAGTCGGGGCGGTCAGCCCCAGCATTTT
CASSLGVSRGGQPQHF
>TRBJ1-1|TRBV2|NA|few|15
TGTGCCAGCAGTCGTTTAAATACAGCGAACACTGAAGCTTTCTTT
CASSRLNTANTEAFF
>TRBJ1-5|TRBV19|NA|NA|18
TGTGCCAGTAGTATCCTCGGCTCCGCACCGCCCCGCAATCAGCCCCAGCATTTT
CASSILGSAPPRNQPQHF
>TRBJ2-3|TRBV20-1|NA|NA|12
TGCAGTGCTGGGAGAAAGGCTGATACGCAGTATTTT
CSAGRKADTQYF
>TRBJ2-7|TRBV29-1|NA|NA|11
TGCAGCGTTGGGGCAGGCTACGAGCAGTACTTC
CSVGAGYEQYF